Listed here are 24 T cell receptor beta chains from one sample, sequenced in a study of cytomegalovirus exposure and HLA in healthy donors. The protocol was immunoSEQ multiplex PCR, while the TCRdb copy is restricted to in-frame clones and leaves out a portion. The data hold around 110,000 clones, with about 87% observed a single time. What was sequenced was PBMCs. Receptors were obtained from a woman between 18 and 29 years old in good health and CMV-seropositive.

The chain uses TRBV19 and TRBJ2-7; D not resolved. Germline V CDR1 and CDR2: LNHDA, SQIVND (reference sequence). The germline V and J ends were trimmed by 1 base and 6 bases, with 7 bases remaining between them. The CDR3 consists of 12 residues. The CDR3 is CASSIGVGEQYF. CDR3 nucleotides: TGTGCCAGTAGTATAGGAGTTGGCGAGCAGTACTTC.

The CDR3 DNA sequence: TGTGCCAGCAGCTGGACTAGCGGGGGGGTATTGACCTACAATGAGCAGTTCTTC. This codes for CASSWTSGGVLTYNEQFF. The V and J genes are TRBV5-6 and TRBJ2-1, with 15 bases fitting TRBD2. Germline values: CDR1 SGHDT, CDR2 YYEEEE. There are 18 residues in the CDR3. The trim removed 3 bases at V and 2 bases at J, leaving 6 bases unmatched.

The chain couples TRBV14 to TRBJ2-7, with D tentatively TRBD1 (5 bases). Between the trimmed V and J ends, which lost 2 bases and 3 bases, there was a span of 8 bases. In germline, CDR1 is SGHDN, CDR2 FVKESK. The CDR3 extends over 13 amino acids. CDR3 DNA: TGTGCCAGCAGCCAACAGGGCCTCTACGAGCAGTACTTC. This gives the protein CASSQQGLYEQYF.

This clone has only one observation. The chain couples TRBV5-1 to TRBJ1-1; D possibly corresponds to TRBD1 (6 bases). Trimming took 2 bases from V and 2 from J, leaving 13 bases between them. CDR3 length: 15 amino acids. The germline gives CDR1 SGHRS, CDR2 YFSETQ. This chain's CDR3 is CASSFFSGANTEAFF. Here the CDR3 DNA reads TGCGCCAGCAGCTTTTTTTCAGGGGCCAACACTGAAGCTTTCTTT.

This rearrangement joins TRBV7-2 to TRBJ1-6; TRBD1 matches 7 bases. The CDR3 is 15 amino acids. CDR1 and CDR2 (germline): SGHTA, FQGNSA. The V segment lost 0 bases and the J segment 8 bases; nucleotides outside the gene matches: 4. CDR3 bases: TGTGCCAGCAGCTTAGCACGGACAGGCGATTCACCCCTCCACTTT. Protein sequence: CASSLARTGDSPLHF.

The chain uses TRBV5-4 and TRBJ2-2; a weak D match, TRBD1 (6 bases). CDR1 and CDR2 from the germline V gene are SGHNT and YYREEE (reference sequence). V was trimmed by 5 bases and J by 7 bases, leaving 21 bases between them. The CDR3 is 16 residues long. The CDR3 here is CASSLVGTRLFGELFF. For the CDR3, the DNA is TGTGCCAGCAGTCTTGTTGGGACACGGCTTTTCGGGGAGCTGTTTTTT. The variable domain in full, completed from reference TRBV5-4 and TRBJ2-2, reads ETGVTQSPTHLIKTRGQQVTLRCSSQSGHNTVSWYQQALGQGPQFIFQYYREEENGRGNFPPRFSGLQFPNYSSELNVNALELDDSALYLCASSLVGTRLFGELFFGEGSRLTVL.

The CDR3 sequence is CASSWTVNTGELFF. The DNA of the CDR3 is TGTGCCAGCAGTTGGACAGTGAACACCGGGGAGCTGTTTTTT. This chain uses TRBV6-1 with TRBJ2-2, with D perhaps matching TRBD1 (6 bases). Germline CDR1 reads MNHNS; CDR2 reads SASEGT. The CDR3 is 14 residues long. The V end was cut by 5 bases, the J end by 1 base, with 8 bases between.

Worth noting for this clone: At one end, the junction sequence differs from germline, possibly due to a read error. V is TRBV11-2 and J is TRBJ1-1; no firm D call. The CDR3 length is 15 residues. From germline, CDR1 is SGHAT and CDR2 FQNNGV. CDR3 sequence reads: CASSLDPGAITKAFF. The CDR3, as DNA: TGTGCCAGCAGCTTAGACCCTGGTGCCATCACTAAAGCTTTCTTT.

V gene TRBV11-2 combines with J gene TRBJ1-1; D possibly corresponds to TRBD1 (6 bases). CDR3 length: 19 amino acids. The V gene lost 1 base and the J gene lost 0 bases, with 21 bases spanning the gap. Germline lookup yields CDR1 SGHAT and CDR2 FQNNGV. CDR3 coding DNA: TGTGCCAGCAGCTTAGTGCCCTATGCCGGGACACCTATGAACACTGAAGCTTTCTTT. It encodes CASSLVPYAGTPMNTEAFF.

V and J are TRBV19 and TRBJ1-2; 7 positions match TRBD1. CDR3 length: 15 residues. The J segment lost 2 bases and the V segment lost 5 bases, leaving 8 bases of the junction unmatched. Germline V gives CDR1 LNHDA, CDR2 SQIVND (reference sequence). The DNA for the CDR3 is TGTGCCAGTAGTCTGGGGGGACAGAAGAACTATGGCTACACCTTC. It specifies CASSLGGQKNYGYTF.

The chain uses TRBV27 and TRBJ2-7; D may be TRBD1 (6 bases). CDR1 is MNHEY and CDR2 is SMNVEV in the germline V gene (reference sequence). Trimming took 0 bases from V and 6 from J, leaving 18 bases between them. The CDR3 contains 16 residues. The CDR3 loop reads CASSLSPLWAGVEQYF. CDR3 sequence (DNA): TGTGCCAGCAGTTTATCGCCCCTATGGGCAGGGGTCGAGCAGTACTTC.

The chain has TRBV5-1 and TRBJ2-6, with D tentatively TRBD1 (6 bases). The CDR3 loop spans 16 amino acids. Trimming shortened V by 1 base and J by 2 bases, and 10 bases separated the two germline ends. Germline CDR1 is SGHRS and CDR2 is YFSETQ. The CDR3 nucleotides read TGCGCCAGCAGCTTGAGGGCAGGGGCTGGGGCCAACGTCCTGACTTTC. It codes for CASSLRAGAGANVLTF. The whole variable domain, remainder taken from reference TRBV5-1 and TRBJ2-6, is KAGVTQTPRYLIKTRGQQVTLSCSPISGHRSVSWYQQTPGQGLQFLFEYFSETQRNKGNFPGRFSGRQFSNSRSEMNVSTLELGDSALYLCASSLRAGAGANVLTFGAGSRLTVL.

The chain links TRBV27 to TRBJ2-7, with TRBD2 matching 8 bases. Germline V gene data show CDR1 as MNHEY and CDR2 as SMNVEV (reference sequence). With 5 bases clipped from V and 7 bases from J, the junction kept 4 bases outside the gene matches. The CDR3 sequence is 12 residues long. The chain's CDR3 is CASSGLAKEQYF. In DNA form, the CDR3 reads TGTGCCAGCAGTGGACTAGCTAAGGAGCAGTACTTC.

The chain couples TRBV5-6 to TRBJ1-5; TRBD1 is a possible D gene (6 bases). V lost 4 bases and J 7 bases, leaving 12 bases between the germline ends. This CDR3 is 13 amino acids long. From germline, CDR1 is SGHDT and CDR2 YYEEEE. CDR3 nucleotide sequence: TGTGCCAGCAGCCCCAGGGGCTTCCAGCCCCAGCATTTT. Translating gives CASSPRGFQPQHF.

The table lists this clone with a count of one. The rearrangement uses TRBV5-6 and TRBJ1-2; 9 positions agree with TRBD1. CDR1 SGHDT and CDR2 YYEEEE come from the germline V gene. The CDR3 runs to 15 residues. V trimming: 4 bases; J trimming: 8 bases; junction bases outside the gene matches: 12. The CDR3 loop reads CASSLFYGTGKGYTF. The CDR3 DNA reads TGTGCCAGCAGCCTATTCTATGGGACAGGGAAAGGCTACACCTTC.

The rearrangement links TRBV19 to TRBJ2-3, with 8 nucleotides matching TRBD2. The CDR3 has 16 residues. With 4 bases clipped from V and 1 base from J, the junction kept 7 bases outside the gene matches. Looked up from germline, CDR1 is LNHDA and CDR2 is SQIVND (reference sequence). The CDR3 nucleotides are TGTGCCAGTAGTAAATTCGGGGGGGGAGGCACAGATACGCAGTATTTT. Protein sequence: CASSKFGGGGTDTQYF.

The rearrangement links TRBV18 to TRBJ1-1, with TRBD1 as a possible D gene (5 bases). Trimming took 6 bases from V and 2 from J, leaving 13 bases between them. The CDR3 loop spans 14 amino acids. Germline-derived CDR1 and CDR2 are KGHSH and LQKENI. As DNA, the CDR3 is TGTGCCAGCTCGCGGGACGGCTATAACACTGAAGCTTTCTTT. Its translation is CASSRDGYNTEAFF.

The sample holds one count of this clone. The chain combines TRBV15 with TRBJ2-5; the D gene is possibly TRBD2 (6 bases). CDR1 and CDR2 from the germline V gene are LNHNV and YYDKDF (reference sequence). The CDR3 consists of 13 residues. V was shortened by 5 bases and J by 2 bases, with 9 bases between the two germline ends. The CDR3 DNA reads TGTGCCACCAGCGGAGGGCCACAAGAGACCCAGTACTTC. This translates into CATSGGPQETQYF.

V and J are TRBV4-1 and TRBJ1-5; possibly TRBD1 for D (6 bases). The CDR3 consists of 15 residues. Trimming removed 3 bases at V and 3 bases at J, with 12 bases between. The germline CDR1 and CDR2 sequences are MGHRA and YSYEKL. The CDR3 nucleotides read TGCGCCAGCAGCCAGGACGACAGGTACAATCAGCCCCAGCATTTT. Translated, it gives CASSQDDRYNQPQHF.

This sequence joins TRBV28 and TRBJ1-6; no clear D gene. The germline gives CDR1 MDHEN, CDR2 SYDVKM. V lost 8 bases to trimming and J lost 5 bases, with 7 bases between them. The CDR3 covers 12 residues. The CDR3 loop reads CASFRDNSPLHF. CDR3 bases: TGTGCCAGCTTTCGGGATAATTCACCCCTCCACTTT.

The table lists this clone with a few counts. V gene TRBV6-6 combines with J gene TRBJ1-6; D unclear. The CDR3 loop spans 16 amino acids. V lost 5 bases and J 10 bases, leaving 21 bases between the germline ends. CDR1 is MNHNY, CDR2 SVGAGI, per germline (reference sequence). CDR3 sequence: CASSPLGTGRGSPLHF. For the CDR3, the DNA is TGTGCCAGCAGTCCCCTTGGTACGGGCCGCGGGTCACCCCTCCACTTT.

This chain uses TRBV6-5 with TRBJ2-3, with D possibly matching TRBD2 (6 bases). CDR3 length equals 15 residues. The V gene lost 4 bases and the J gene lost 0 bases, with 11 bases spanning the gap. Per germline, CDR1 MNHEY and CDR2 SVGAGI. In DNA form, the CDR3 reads TGTGCCAGCAGTTGGAGGGTTTTGAGCACAGATACGCAGTATTTT. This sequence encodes CASSWRVLSTDTQYF.

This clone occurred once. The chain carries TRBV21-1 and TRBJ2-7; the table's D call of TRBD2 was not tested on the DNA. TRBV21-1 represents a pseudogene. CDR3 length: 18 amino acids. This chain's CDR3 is CASSKSSGGGSMAYEQYV. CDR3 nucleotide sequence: TGTGCCAGCAGCAAATCCTCCGGCGGGGGGAGTATGGCCTACGAGCAGTACGTC.

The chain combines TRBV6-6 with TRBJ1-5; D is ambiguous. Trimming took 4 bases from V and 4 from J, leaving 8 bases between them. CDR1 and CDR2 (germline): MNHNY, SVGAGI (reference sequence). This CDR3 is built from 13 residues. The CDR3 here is CASSSRENQPQHF. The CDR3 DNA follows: TGTGCCAGCAGTTCTCGGGAGAATCAGCCCCAGCATTTT.